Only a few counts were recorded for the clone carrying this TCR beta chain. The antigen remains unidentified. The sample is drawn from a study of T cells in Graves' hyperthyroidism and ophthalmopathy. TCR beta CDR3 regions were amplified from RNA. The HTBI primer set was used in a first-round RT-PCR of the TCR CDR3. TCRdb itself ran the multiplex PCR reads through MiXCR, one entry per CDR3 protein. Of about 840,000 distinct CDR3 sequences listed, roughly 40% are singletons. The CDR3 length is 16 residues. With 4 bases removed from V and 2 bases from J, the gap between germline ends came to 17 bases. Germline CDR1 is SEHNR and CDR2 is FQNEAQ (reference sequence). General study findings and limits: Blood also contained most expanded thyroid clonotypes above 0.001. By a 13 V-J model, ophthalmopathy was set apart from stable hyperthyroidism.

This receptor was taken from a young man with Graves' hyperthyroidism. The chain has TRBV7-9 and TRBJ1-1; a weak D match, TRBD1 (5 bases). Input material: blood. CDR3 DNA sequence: TGTGCCAGCAGCTATGCAGGGCTGGTGGGAAACACTGAAGCTTTCTTT. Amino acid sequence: CASSYAGLVGNTEAFF.